The T cell receptor (beta chain) under discussion was sequenced for a study of control samples from healthy donors and cancer patients. The CDR3 length is 15 residues. Germline values: CDR1 MNHNS, CDR2 SASEGT. Trimming left V 3 bases short and J 4 bases short, with 12 bases between. Sequencing used immunoSEQ multiplex PCR; TCRdb keeps in-frame clones, though not all of them. Of tens of thousands of clones listed, approximately 85% are singletons. The chain recombines TRBV6-1 with TRBJ2-2, with D perhaps TRBD1 (7 bases). The source material was PBMCs. The source is a man in his sixties with head and neck cancer. The CDR3 sequence: CASSEGRGATGELFF. As DNA, the CDR3 is TGTGCCAGCAGTGAGGGCAGGGGGGCCACCGGGGAGCTGTTTTTT.